A single sample is the source of the 3 T cell receptor beta chains below, sequenced in a study of breast tumors, draining lymph nodes, adjacent tissues. Breast cancer patients provided tissue from their axillary draining lymph nodes. TCRdb independently ran MiXCR on the multiplex PCR reads; one entry per CDR3 protein. Among about 80,000 distinct CDR3 sequences listed, about 20% were seen once. The sequenced sample was axillary lymph node tissue. Receptors were obtained from a female donor with breast cancer. Some clones in this sample may be carry-over from other donors' samples.

There are many counts of this clonotype. In DNA, the CDR3 is TGCGCCAGCAGCCAATCTCTGGGTGAATACGAGCAGTACTTC. Translation: CASSQSLGEYEQYF. The chain carries TRBV4-3 and TRBJ2-7; no clear D gene. The germline V and J ends were trimmed by 2 bases and 4 bases, with 12 bases remaining between them. This CDR3 contains 14 residues. The V gene's germline CDR1 is LGHNA and CDR2 YSLEER.

A word on this clonotype: A read error may be the cause here, since a much bigger clone is one base away. V gene TRBV28 combines with J gene TRBJ2-3; D gene ambiguous. The J call is doubtful: the DNA matches TRBJ1-5 better. CDR1 is MDHEN, CDR2 SYDVKM, per germline. This CDR3 region has 11 residues. The CDR3 DNA reads as TGTGCCAGCAGCCCCCAAGAAACGCAGCATTTT. This codes for CASSPQETQHF.

This clonotype has at least ten counts. V gene TRBV6-1 combines with J gene TRBJ2-1; the D gene is possibly TRBD1 (6 bases). The CDR3 runs 14 residues. Germline lookup yields CDR1 MNHNS and CDR2 SASEGT. Between the trimmed V and J ends, which lost 4 bases and 5 bases, there was a span of 12 bases. The CDR3 DNA is TGTGCCAGCAGTGTTCTGGGACACAACAATGAGCAGTTCTTC. Translation gives CASSVLGHNNEQFF.